Following are 26 T cell receptor beta chains from one sample sequenced in a study of Graves' ophthalmopathy and Graves' hyperthyroidism. Amplification targeted the TCR beta CDR3 regions, with RNA transcripts as the source material. First-round RT-PCR used HTBI primers; second-round multiplex PCR followed. TCRdb reprocessed the multiplex PCR reads via MiXCR and lists one record per CDR3 protein. The profile shows under 400,000 distinct CDR3 sequences, 17% of them singletons. The sequencing sample was made of peripheral blood. These receptors came from an adult man with Graves' ophthalmopathy.

This clonotype was observed many times. The chain combines TRBV2 with TRBJ2-7; 10 bases map to TRBD2. The CDR3 sequence is 16 residues long. Looked up from germline, CDR1 is SNHLY and CDR2 is FYNNEI. The V segment lost 6 bases and the J segment 6 bases; nucleotides outside the gene matches: 14. The CDR3 nucleotides are TGTGCCAGCAGCACTCCAAGCGGGGGGGTCCCCGCCGAGCAGTACTTC. It encodes CASSTPSGGVPAEQYF. Combining the CDR3 with reference TRBV2 and TRBJ2-7 gives the whole variable domain EPEVTQTPSHQVTQMGQEVILRCVPISNHLYFYWYRQILGQKVEFLVSFYNNEISEKSEIFDDQFSVERPDGSNFTLKIRSTKLEDSAMYFCASSTPSGGVPAEQYFGPGTRLTVT.

The chain recombines TRBV6-2 or TRBV6-3 with TRBJ1-5; D uncertain. Germline CDR1 reads MNHEY; CDR2 reads SVGEGT. The CDR3 contains 12 residues. Trimming left V 4 bases short and J 7 bases short, with 8 bases between. The CDR3 reads CASSFSRQPQHF. Written as DNA, the CDR3 is TGTGCCAGCAGTTTCTCCCGGCAGCCCCAGCATTTT.

This clonotype was picked up many times. The chain carries TRBV6-2 or TRBV6-3 and TRBJ1-5; D is unclear. The CDR3 sequence is 18 residues long. Germline V gene data show CDR1 as MNHEY and CDR2 as SVGEGT. V lost 0 bases and J lost 0, with 15 bases in between. The CDR3 DNA sequence: TGTGCCAGCAGTTACTCGAATTCTGAAGCTTATAGCAATCAGCCCCAGCATTTT. This sequence encodes CASSYSNSEAYSNQPQHF.

This clonotype has ten or more counts. The rearrangement uses TRBV9 and TRBJ1-2, with 8 bases aligning to TRBD1. The J segment lost 8 bases and the V segment lost 0 bases, leaving 9 bases of the junction unmatched. Per germline, CDR1 SGDLS and CDR2 YYNGEE. The length of the CDR3 is 15 residues. DNA for the CDR3: TGTGCCAGCAGCGTAGGGGACAGGAAGTTGGTAGGCTACACCTTC. This gives the protein CASSVGDRKLVGYTF.

This clonotype was counted many times. This rearrangement joins TRBV7-2 to TRBJ1-1; D not certain. Germline V gives CDR1 SGHTA, CDR2 FQGNSA. V was trimmed by 5 bases and J by 5 bases, leaving 9 bases between them. The CDR3 is 12 residues long. The CDR3 DNA follows: TGTGCCAGCAGCATCACGGGGACTGAAGCTTTCTTT. Its protein is CASSITGTEAFF.

Ten or more counts support this clonotype. The V gene is TRBV6-1, the J gene TRBJ1-5; D is possibly TRBD1 (6 bases). The CDR3 sequence is 14 residues long. Germline V CDR1 and CDR2: MNHNS, SASEGT. V lost 6 bases and J lost 2, with 11 bases in between. The CDR3 DNA reads TGTGCCAGCAGCAGGGGAGGGGGCAATCAGCCCCAGCATTTT. It is translated as CASSRGGGNQPQHF.

The V gene is TRBV6-4, the J gene TRBJ1-1, with D uncertain. Germline V gene sequence: CDR1 MRHNA, CDR2 SNTAGT. This CDR3 is built from 13 residues. V shed 0 bases and J shed 8 bases, with 10 bases lying between them. CDR3 sequence: CASSDSLRLEAFF. The CDR3 region has the DNA TGTGCCAGCAGTGACTCGTTACGGTTGGAAGCTTTCTTT.

This rearrangement joins TRBV12-3 or TRBV12-4 to TRBJ1-5; D unclear. The V and J ends lost 6 bases and 10 bases respectively, with 19 bases between them. The CDR3 spans 14 residues. CDR3 sequence (DNA): TGTGCCAGCAGACCCAAAATTGACGGCGATCCCCAGCATTTT. It encodes CASRPKIDGDPQHF.

This clonotype was seen ten or more times. The genes are TRBV27 and TRBJ1-5; 10 bases map to TRBD1. Germline V gene lookup returns CDR1 MNHEY and CDR2 SMNVEV (reference sequence). The CDR3 covers 14 residues. The junction had 5 bases not matched to a gene; V was cut back by 6 bases and J by 6 bases. CDR3 bases: TGTGCCAGCAGCCCCGGGACAGGGGTTCAGCCCCAGCATTTT. Translated, it gives CASSPGTGVQPQHF.

This clonotype came up many times. The chain links TRBV2 to TRBJ2-5; the match to TRBD2 covers 9 bases. Germline-derived CDR1 and CDR2 are SNHLY and FYNNEI. V gave up 6 bases and J gave up 2 bases; unmatched junction bases: 19. This CDR3 is 19 amino acids long. CDR3 loop: CASRTQTSGRPLVQETQYF. CDR3 DNA sequence: TGTGCCAGCAGGACACAGACTAGCGGAAGGCCGCTAGTTCAAGAGACCCAGTACTTC.

The sample holds many counts of this clonotype. This chain joins TRBV2 and TRBJ2-7; 9 bases align to TRBD2. Germline values: CDR1 SNHLY, CDR2 FYNNEI. With V trimmed by 6 bases and J by 6 bases, 9 bases remained unmatched. The CDR3 loop spans 14 amino acids. The CDR3, as DNA: TGTGCCAGCAGCTTTCCGATAGCGGGAGCCGAGCAGTACTTC. As protein: CASSFPIAGAEQYF.

The chain recombines TRBV27 with TRBJ2-7, with 9 bases identical to TRBD2. The J call could be wrong; TRBJ2-1 is a better fit for the DNA end. CDR1 and CDR2 from the germline V gene are MNHEY and SMNVEV (reference sequence). The CDR3 is made up of 15 amino acids. The CDR3 loop is CASSVGISGSYEQFF. In DNA, the CDR3 is TGTGCCAGCAGTGTTGGGATTAGCGGGAGCTACGAGCAGTTCTTC.

This clonotype has a count of ten or more. The chain couples TRBV12-3 or TRBV12-4 to TRBJ1-2, with D uncertain. The V end was cut by 1 base, the J end by 4 bases, with 10 bases between. This CDR3 is built from 14 residues. CDR3 sequence (DNA): TGTGCCAGCAGTTTAGAGTCGTGGGGCTATGGCTACACCTTC. Its protein is CASSLESWGYGYTF.

This clonotype was recorded at least ten times. The CDR3 sequence is CASSTTGGGNSPLHF. CDR3 DNA: TGCGCCAGCAGCACCACAGGGGGCGGTAATTCACCCCTCCACTTT. This chain uses TRBV5-1 with TRBJ1-6; 9 bases align to TRBD1. V was pared by 4 bases and J by 6 bases, with 5 bases of the junction left unmatched. The CDR3 is 15 residues long. Germline values: CDR1 SGHRS, CDR2 YFSETQ.

This clonotype occurred many times. This chain links TRBV19 with TRBJ2-4; no reliable D call. V was cut by 1 base and J by 0 bases, with 13 bases left in between. The CDR3 runs to 17 residues. Per the germline V gene, CDR1 is LNHDA and CDR2 is SQIVND (reference sequence). The CDR3 nucleotides read TGTGCCAGTAGTATAGTAGTAGGCACGATAGCCAAAAACATTCAGTACTTC. Amino acid sequence: CASSIVVGTIAKNIQYF.

The sample holds many counts of this clonotype. The rearrangement joins TRBV24-1 to TRBJ1-2; D uncertain. Germline loops: CDR1 KGHDR, CDR2 SFDVKD. The CDR3 totals 15 residues. V lost 4 bases and J 1 base, leaving 12 bases between the germline ends. Here the CDR3 DNA reads TGTGCCACCAGTGACCCTAGGACGGATAACTATGGCTACACCTTC. Protein: CATSDPRTDNYGYTF.

This clonotype was counted at least ten times. V gene TRBV12-3 or TRBV12-4 combines with J gene TRBJ2-2, with D possibly TRBD1 on 5 matching bases. V was pared by 5 bases and J by 6 bases, with 13 bases between. The CDR3 extends over 14 amino acids. The CDR3 here is CASSPRQYSGELFF. Here the CDR3 DNA reads TGTGCCAGCAGTCCTCGACAGTATTCCGGGGAGCTGTTTTTT.

This clonotype was observed at least ten times. The chain joins TRBV24-1 to TRBJ2-5; 13 positions match TRBD2. With 4 bases clipped from V and 2 bases from J, the junction kept 3 bases outside the gene matches. Germline loops: CDR1 KGHDR, CDR2 SFDVKD. The CDR3 is 16 amino acids. DNA of the CDR3: TGTGCCACCAGTGACGAGGGACTAGCGGGGCAAGAGACCCAGTACTTC. As protein: CATSDEGLAGQETQYF.

This clonotype was seen ten or more times. V usage is TRBV19 and J usage is TRBJ1-2, with D hard to call. V lost 2 bases and J lost 5, with 9 bases in between. CDR3 length: 13 residues. The V gene's germline CDR1 is LNHDA and CDR2 SQIVND (reference sequence). The CDR3 DNA is TGTGCCAGTAGTATAACAGCGACTTATGGCTACACCTTC. Protein: CASSITATYGYTF.

This rearrangement joins TRBV6-1 to TRBJ2-5; TRBD1 aligns across 9 bases. Per germline, CDR1 MNHNS and CDR2 SASEGT. CDR3 length equals 14 residues. J lost 7 bases, V lost 5 bases, and 8 bases had no gene match. The CDR3 reads CASSLRDRASTQYF. CDR3 DNA sequence: TGTGCCAGCAGTCTCCGGGACAGGGCTTCGACCCAGTACTTC.

This rearrangement joins TRBV6-2 or TRBV6-3 to TRBJ1-1; no firm D call. The CDR3 runs to 12 residues. Germline loops: CDR1 MNHEY, CDR2 SVGEGT. V dropped 6 bases and J dropped 8 bases, with 13 bases sitting between them. CDR3 amino acids: CASSYDVTEAFF. The CDR3 bases are TGTGCCAGCAGCTACGACGTAACGGAAGCTTTCTTT.

The table lists this clonotype with many counts. The V gene is TRBV5-7, the J gene TRBJ2-7; 8 positions agree with TRBD2. TRBV5-7 counts as an open reading frame of uncertain function. CDR3 length: 12 amino acids. V lost 4 bases, J lost 11 bases, and 8 bases stayed unmatched. CDR3 bases: TGTGCCAGCAGCCTCAGCGGGGGCTACGAGTACTTC. Translated: CASSLSGGYEYF.

This clonotype came up a few times. The chain couples TRBV29-1 to TRBJ2-5; no definite D call. The CDR3 contains 13 residues. Trimming removed 0 bases from V and 5 bases from J, with 10 bases in between. CDR1 is SQVTM and CDR2 is ANQGSEA in the germline V gene. The CDR3 DNA reads TGCAGCGTTGAAGAGGCGCGGCGCGAGACCCAGTACTTC. The encoded protein is CSVEEARRETQYF. Drawing the rest from reference TRBV29-1 and TRBJ2-5, the complete variable domain is SAVISQKPSRDICQRGTSLTIQCQVDSQVTMMFWYRQQPGQSLTLIATANQGSEATYESGFVIDKFPISRPNLTFSTLTVSNMSPEDSSIYLCSVEEARRETQYFGPGTRLLVL.

V gene TRBV12-3 or TRBV12-4 combines with J gene TRBJ2-5; 14 nucleotides align to TRBD2. V gave up 5 bases and J gave up 5 bases; unmatched junction bases: 10. The CDR3 loop spans 17 amino acids. CDR3 amino acids: CASSLGGTSGRGETQYF. For the CDR3, the DNA is TGTGCCAGCAGTCTCGGAGGGACTAGCGGGAGAGGGGAGACCCAGTACTTC.

Remarks on this clonotype: At one of its ends the junction is not consistent with the germline gene, which may arise from a read error. This chain joins TRBV6-5 and TRBJ1-2; a weak D match, TRBD1 (6 bases). Germline CDR1 and CDR2: MNHEY and SVGAGI. The CDR3 has 15 residues. This chain's CDR3 is CASSYTVQGSAGYNF. The CDR3 bases are TGTGCCAGCAGTTACACCGTACAGGGCTCGGCTGGCTACAACTTC.

This clonotype has ten or more counts. The V and J genes are TRBV12-3 or TRBV12-4 and TRBJ1-1, with D possibly being TRBD1 (6 bases). The CDR3 runs 14 residues. The ends were cut back, 4 bases at V and 1 base at J, with 10 bases in the middle. CDR3: CASSSQGPNTEAFF. The CDR3 DNA reads as TGTGCCAGCAGTTCACAGGGCCCGAACACTGAAGCTTTCTTT.